A single sample gave rise to the 6 T cell receptor beta chains below, sequenced in a study of cytotoxic CD8 clonotypes in ibrutinib-treated CLL. Profiling relied on immunoSEQ multiplex PCR, and the TCRdb table lists in-frame clones only, not all of them. The sample has nearly 300,000 clones, 65% to 85% seen once. This sample comprised PBMCs, obtained at disease progression, from a patient treated with ibrutinib. Receptor source: a human donor with chronic lymphocytic leukemia.

J is TRBJ1-5 and V is TRBV7-9, with D perhaps TRBD1 (5 bases). This CDR3 is 13 amino acids long. The germline V gene encodes CDR1 SEHNR and CDR2 FQNEAQ (reference sequence). V lost 5 bases, J lost 4 bases, and 9 bases lay in between. Here the CDR3 reads CASSPGGNQPQHF. The DNA of the CDR3 is TGTGCCAGCAGCCCGGGGGGGAATCAGCCCCAGCATTTT.

The V and J genes are TRBV10-3 and TRBJ2-2; TRBD1 agrees at 7 bases. CDR1 and CDR2 from the germline V gene are ENHRY and SYGVKD. The CDR3 has 15 amino acids. The V and J ends lost 6 bases and 7 bases, in that order; junction bases with no gene match: 11. The CDR3 loop reads CAIRIPTGAGGELFF. The CDR3 DNA follows: TGTGCCATCAGAATCCCCACAGGGGCGGGCGGGGAGCTGTTTTTT.

The rearrangement joins TRBV13 to TRBJ2-5; 11 bases map to TRBD2. CDR1 and CDR2 from the germline V gene are PRHDT and FYEKMQ (reference sequence). The CDR3 loop spans 17 amino acids. After removal of 4 bases from V and 2 bases from J, the junction contained 9 bases not matched to a gene. The CDR3 nucleotides are TGTGCCAGCAGCTCTAATAGCGGGGGGGAAAAACAAGAGACCCAGTACTTC. Translation gives CASSSNSGGEKQETQYF.

CDR3 sequence reads: CASSLTHRSNYGYTF. CDR3 nucleotides: TGTGCCAGCAGTTTGACCCATCGGAGTAACTATGGCTACACCTTC. This rearrangement joins TRBV27 to TRBJ1-2; D gene ambiguous. CDR3 length: 15 amino acids. V dropped 3 bases and J dropped 1 base, with 12 bases sitting between them. Per germline, CDR1 MNHEY and CDR2 SMNVEV (reference sequence).

The chain recombines TRBV14 with TRBJ2-2; D gene ambiguous. The germline V gene encodes CDR1 SGHDN and CDR2 FVKESK. V shed 0 bases and J shed 9 bases, with 5 bases lying between them. The CDR3 length is 12 residues. The CDR3 loop is CASSQEGWELFF. CDR3 bases: TGTGCCAGCAGCCAAGAAGGTTGGGAGCTGTTTTTT.

This clone was recorded a few times. The CDR3 DNA reads TGTGCCACCAGCAGCATATACAATGAGCAGTTCTTC. Encoded protein: CATSSIYNEQFF. The chain carries TRBV15 and TRBJ2-1; D is undetermined. V lost 3 bases to trimming and J lost 4 bases, with 4 bases between them. CDR3 length: 12 residues. Germline values: CDR1 LNHNV, CDR2 YYDKDF (reference sequence).